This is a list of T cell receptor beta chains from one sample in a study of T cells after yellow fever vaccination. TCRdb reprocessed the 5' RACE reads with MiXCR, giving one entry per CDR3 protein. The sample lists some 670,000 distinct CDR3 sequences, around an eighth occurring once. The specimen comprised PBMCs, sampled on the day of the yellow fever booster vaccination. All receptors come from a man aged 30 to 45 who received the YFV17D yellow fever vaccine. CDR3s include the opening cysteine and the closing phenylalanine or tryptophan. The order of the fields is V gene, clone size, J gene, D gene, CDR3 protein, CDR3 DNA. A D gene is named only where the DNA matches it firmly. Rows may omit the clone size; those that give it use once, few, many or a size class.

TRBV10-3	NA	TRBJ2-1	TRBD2	CPISGASGMNNEQFF	TGTCCCATCAGTGGGGCTAGCGGGATGAACAATGAGCAGTTCTTC
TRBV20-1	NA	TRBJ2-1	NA	CSAFGASYNEQFF	TGCAGTGCTTTCGGGGCCTCCTACAATGAGCAGTTCTTC
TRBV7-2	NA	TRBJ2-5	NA	CASSSIREGTQYF	TGTGCCAGCAGCAGCATCCGGGAAGGGACCCAGTACTTC
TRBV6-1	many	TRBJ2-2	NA	CASSPFQDFPGELFF	TGTGCCAGCAGTCCTTTTCAGGACTTTCCCGGAGAGCTGTTTTTT
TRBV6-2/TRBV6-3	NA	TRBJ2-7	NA	CASSYGGIGAEQYF	TGTGCCAGCAGTTACGGGGGCATAGGAGCCGAGCAGTACTTC
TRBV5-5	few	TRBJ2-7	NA	CASSTVLTGRVEQYF	TGTGCCAGCAGCACCGTTTTGACAGGGAGGGTCGAGCAGTACTTC
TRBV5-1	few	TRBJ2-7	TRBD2	CASSLETGGVYEQYF	TGCGCCAGCAGCTTGGAGACGGGAGGTGTCTACGAGCAGTACTTC
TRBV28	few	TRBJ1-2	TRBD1	CASSPLGQGAFGYTF	TGTGCCAGCAGTCCGTTGGGACAGGGGGCTTTTGGCTACACCTTC
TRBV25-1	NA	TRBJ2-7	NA	CASSPGGRSSYEQYF	TGTGCCAGCAGCCCTGGGGGGCGATCCTCCTACGAGCAGTACTTC
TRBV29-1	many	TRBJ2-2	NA	CSADRENTGELFF	TGCAGCGCCGACAGAGAAAACACCGGGGAGCTGTTTTTT
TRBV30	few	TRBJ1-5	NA	CAWSADSNQPQHF	TGTGCCTGGAGTGCCGATAGCAATCAGCCCCAGCATTTT
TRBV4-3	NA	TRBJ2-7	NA	CASSQERQEGYEQYF	TGCGCCAGCAGCCAAGAAAGACAGGAGGGCTACGAGCAGTACTTC
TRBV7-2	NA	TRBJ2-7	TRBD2	CASSPQLAGDVKQYF	TGTGCCAGCAGCCCTCAACTAGCGGGAGACGTGAAACAGTACTTC
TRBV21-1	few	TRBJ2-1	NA	CASTLDRCQFF	TGTGCCAGCACCCTAGACAGGTGTCAGTTCTTC
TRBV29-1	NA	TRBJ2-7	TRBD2	CSVAHKLAGDHEQYF	TGCAGCGTTGCCCACAAACTAGCGGGAGACCACGAGCAGTACTTC
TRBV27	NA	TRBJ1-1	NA	CASSHGAGTEAFF	TGTGCCAGCAGTCACGGTGCGGGCACTGAAGCTTTCTTT
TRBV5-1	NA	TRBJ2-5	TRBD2	CASSLGREYETQYF	TGCGCCAGCAGCTTGGGGCGGGAGTATGAGACCCAGTACTTC
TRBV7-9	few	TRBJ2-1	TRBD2	CASSSRTSEYNEQFF	TGTGCCAGCAGCTCTCGGACTAGCGAATACAATGAGCAGTTCTTC
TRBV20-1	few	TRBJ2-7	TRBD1	CSARNGQGPYEQYF	TGCAGTGCTAGAAACGGACAGGGGCCCTACGAGCAGTACTTC
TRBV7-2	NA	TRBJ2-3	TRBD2	CASSLARGGGPTDTQYF	TGTGCCAGCAGCCTGGCCCGGGGGGGCGGGCCCACAGATACGCAGTATTTT
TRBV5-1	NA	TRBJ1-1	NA	CASSSTAGTNTEAFF	TGCGCCAGCAGCTCGACAGCTGGAACGAACACTGAAGCTTTCTTT
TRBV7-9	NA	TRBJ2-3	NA	CASSLPQGLDTQYF	TGTGCCAGCAGCTTACCGCAAGGTCTAGATACGCAGTATTTT
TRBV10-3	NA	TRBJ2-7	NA	CAISQDLSSYEQYF	TGTGCCATCAGTCAGGATTTAAGCTCCTACGAGCAGTACTTC
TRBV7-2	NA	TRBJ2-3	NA	CASSVADSSTDTQYF	TGTGCCAGCTCCGTAGCGGACTCAAGCACAGATACGCAGTATTTT
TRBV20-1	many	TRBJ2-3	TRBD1	CSATGQGSTDTQYF	TGCAGTGCTACCGGACAGGGGAGCACAGATACGCAGTATTTT
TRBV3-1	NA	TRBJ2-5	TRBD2	CASSQGGLAQETQYF	TGTGCCAGCAGCCAAGGAGGACTAGCGCAAGAGACCCAGTACTTC